The text below deals with one TCR beta chain. The antigen is not known. The germline V gene has CDR1 MGHRA and CDR2 YSYEKL. V dropped 4 bases and J dropped 5; count of bases not matched to a gene: 11. The CDR3 spans 16 residues. These data originate in a study of OX40 agonist ivuxolimab in advanced cancers. Study in general: With ivuxolimab, an agonistic anti-OX40 (CD134) antibody, patients were treated. Of the patients, three showed partial responses, one with hepatocellular carcinoma and two with cutaneous melanoma. Study conclusions and caveats: Circulating CD4+ and CD8+ T cells showed clonal expansion by week 6 at 0.1 to 3.0 mg/kg. In the 0.1-3.0 mg/kg groups, partial responders showed among the lowest expansion.

The method was immunoSEQ multiplex PCR; TCRdb's version includes in-frame clones alone and lacks a portion of them. The repertoire holds tens of thousands of clones, with about 86% as singletons. The V gene is TRBV4-1, the J gene TRBJ2-7; 10 nucleotides match TRBD1. The sequencing here drew on CD4+ or CD8+ T cells sorted from blood, taken in a trial of the OX40 agonist ivuxolimab. This sequence was found in an adult with an advanced solid tumor such as melanoma, head and neck, liver or kidney cancer. The CDR3 DNA reads as TGCGCCAGCAGCCGAGTACCGGGACAGGGGTATAACGAGCAGTACTTC. Translation gives CASSRVPGQGYNEQYF.